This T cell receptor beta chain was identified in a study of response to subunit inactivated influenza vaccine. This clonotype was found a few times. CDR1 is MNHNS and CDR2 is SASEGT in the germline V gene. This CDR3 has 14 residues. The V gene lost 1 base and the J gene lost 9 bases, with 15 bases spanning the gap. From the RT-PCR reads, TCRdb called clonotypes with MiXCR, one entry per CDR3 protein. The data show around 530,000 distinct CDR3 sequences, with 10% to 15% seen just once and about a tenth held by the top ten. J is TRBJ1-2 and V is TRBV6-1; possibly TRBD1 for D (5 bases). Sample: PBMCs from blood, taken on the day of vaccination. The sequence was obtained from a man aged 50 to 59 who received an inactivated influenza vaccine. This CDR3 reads CASSEVGRQGSYTF. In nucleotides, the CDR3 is TGTGCCAGCAGTGAAGTGGGGCGGCAGGGTAGCTACACCTTC.